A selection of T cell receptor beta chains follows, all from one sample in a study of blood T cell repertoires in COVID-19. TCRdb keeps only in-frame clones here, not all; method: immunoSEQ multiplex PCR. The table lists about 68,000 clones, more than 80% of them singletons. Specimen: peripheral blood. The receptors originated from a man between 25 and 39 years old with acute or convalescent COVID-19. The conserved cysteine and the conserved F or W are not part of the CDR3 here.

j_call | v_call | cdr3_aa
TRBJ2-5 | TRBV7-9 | ASSFYGTSGRAGETQY
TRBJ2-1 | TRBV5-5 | ASSLEGTSSSVQF
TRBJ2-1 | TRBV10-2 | ASSEIGLGVGEQF
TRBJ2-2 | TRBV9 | ASSVVEWASGRAGTNTGELF
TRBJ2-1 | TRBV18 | ASSPGTSGRAGNNEQF
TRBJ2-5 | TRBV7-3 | ASSFMSGGRETQY
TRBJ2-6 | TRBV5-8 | ASTPLRRAAGANVLT
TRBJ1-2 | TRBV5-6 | ASSETVDYGYT
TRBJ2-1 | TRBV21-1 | ASSEYSSNEQF
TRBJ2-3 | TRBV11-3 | ASSLGGRNTDTQY